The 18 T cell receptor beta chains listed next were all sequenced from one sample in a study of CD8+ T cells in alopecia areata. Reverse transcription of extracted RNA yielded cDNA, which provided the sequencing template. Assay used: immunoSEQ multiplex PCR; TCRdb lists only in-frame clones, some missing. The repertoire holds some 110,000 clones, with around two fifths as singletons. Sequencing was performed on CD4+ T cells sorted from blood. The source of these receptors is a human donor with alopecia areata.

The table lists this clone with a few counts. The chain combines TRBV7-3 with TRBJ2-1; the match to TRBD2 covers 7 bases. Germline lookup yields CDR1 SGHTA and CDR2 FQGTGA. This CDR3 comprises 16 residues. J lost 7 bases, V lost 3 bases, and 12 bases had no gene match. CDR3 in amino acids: CASSFLTSGASNEQFF. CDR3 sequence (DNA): TGTGCCAGCAGCTTTTTGACCAGCGGGGCTTCGAATGAGCAGTTCTTC.

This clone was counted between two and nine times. CDR3 residues: CASSLFYEQYF. CDR3 sequence (DNA): TGTGCCAGCAGCCTCTTTTACGAGCAGTACTTC. The V call is TRBV7-2, the J call TRBJ2-7; the D is unclear. Trimming stripped 5 bases from V and 4 bases from J, with 6 bases between. CDR3 length equals 11 residues. Germline-derived CDR1 and CDR2 are SGHTA and FQGNSA.

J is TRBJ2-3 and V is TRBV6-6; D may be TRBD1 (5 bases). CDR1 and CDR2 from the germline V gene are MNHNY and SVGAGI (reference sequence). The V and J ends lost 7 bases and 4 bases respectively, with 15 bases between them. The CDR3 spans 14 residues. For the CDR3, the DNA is TGTGCCAGCACCCTGACGACAGACGCAGATACGCAGTATTTT. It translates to CASTLTTDADTQYF.

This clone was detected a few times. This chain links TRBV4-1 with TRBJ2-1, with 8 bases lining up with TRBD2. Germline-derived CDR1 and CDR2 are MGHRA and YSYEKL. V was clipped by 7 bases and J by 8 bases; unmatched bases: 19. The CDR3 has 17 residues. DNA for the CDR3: TGCGCCAGCAAACATATCCAGCGGGAGAGACTGAGCCATGAGCAGTTCTTC. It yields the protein CASKHIQRERLSHEQFF.

The CDR3 region is CAWRQLAKNIQYF. In DNA form, the CDR3 reads TGTGCCTGGAGGCAGTTAGCCAAAAACATTCAGTACTTC. V is TRBV30 and J is TRBJ2-4; D is unresolved. The V and J ends lost 3 bases and 0 bases respectively, with 6 bases between them. This CDR3 comprises 13 residues. Germline V gene lookup returns CDR1 GTSNPN and CDR2 SVGIG (reference sequence).

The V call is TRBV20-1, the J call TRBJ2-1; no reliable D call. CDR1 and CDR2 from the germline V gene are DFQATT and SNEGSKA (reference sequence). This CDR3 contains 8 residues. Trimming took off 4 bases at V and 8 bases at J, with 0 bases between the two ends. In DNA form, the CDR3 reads TGCAGTGCTAATGAGCAGTTCTTC. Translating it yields CSANEQFF.

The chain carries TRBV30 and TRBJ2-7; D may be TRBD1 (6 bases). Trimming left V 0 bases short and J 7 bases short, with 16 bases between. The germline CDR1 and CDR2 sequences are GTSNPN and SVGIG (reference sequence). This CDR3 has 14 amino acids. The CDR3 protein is CAWSVQGRRWEQYF. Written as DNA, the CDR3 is TGTGCCTGGAGTGTACAGGGACGGCGGTGGGAGCAGTACTTC. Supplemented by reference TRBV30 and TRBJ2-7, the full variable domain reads SQTIHQWPATLVQPVGSPLSLECTVEGTSNPNLYWYRQAAGRGLQLLFYSVGIGQISSEVPQNLSASRPQDRQFILSSKKLLLSDSGFYLCAWSVQGRRWEQYFGPGTRLTVT.

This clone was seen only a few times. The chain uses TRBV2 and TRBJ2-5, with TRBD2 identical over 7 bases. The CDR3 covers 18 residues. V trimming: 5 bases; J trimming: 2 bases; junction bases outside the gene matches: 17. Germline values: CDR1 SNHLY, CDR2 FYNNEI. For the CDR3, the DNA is TGTGCCAGCAGTACCCCCTGGGGCGGGGGAACCCTACAAGAGACCCAGTACTTC. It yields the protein CASSTPWGGGTLQETQYF.

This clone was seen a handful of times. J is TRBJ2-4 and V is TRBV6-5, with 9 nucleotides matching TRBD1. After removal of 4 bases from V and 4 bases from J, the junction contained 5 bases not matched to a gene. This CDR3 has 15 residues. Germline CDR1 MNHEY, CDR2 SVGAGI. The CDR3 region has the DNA TGTGCCAGCAGTTCCCCGGGACAGGGTAAAAACATTCAGTACTTC. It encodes CASSSPGQGKNIQYF.

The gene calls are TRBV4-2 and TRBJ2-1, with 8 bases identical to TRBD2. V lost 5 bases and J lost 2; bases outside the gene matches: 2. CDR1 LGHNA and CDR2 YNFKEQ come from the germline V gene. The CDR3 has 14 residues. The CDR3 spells CASSSGGAYNEQFF. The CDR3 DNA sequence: TGTGCCAGCAGCTCGGGGGGGGCCTACAATGAGCAGTTCTTC.

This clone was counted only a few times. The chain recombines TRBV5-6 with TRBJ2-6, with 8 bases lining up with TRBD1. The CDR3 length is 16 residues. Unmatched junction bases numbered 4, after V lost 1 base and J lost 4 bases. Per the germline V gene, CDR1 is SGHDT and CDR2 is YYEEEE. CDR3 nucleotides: TGTGCCAGCAGCTTGTATCAGGGGGCAGGGGCCAACGTCCTGACTTTC. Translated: CASSLYQGAGANVLTF.

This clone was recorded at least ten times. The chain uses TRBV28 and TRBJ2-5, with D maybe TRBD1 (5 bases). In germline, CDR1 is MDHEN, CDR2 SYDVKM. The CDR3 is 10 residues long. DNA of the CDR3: TGTGTCGCTGGGGCCAAGACCCAGTACTTC. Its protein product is CVAGAKTQYF.

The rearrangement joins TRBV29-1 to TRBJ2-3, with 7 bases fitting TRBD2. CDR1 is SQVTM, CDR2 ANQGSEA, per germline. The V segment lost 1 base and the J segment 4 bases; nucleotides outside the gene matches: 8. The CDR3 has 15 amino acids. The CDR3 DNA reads TGCAGCGTTGAAGCCCCAGCGGGGTGGGCAGATACGCAGTATTTT. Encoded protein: CSVEAPAGWADTQYF.

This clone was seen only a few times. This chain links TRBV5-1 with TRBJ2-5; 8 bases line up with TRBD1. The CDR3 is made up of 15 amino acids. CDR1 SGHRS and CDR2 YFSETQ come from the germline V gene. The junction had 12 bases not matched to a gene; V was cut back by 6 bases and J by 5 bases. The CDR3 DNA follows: TGCGCCAGCAAATTCGGGACCAACAGGGGGGAGACCCAGTACTTC. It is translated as CASKFGTNRGETQYF.

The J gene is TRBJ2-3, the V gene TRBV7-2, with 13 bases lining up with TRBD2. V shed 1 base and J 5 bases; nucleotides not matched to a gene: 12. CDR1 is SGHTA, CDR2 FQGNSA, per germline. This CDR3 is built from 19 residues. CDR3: CASSLVPGTSGVDGDTQYF. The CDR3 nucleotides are TGTGCCAGCAGCTTAGTCCCGGGGACTAGCGGGGTTGATGGAGATACGCAGTATTTT.

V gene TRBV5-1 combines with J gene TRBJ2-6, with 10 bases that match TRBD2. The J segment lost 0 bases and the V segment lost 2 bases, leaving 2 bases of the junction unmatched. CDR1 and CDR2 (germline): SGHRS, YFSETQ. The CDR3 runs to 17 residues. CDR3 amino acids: CASSFGLAVSGANVLTF. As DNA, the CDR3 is TGCGCCAGCAGCTTTGGACTAGCGGTCTCTGGGGCCAACGTCCTGACTTTC.

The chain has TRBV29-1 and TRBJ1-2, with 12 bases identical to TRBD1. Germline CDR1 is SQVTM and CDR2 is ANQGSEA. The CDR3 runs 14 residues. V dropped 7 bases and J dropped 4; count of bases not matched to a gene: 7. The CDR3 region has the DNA TGCAGCGCCCGAGGGACAGGGGGCGCCTATGGCTACACCTTC. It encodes CSARGTGGAYGYTF.

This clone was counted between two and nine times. CDR3 in amino acids: CAWNTGTGGTEQFF. The CDR3 DNA follows: TGTGCCTGGAATACCGGGACAGGGGGTACTGAGCAGTTCTTC. This chain connects TRBV30 to TRBJ2-1, with TRBD1 identical over 11 bases. The V gene end was trimmed by 4 bases and the J gene end by 9 bases; junction bases not matched to a gene: 8. In germline, CDR1 is GTSNPN, CDR2 SVGIG (reference sequence). The CDR3 extends over 14 amino acids.